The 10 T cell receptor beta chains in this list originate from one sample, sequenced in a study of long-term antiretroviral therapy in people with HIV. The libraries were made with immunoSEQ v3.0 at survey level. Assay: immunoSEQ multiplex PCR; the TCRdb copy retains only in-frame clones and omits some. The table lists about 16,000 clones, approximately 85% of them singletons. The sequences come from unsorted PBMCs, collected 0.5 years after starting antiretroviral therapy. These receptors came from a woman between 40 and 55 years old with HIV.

As DNA, the CDR3 is TGTGCCAGCAGCCCCGGGACAAATGGAGCCGGGGAGCTGTTTTTT. Its protein product is CASSPGTNGAGELFF. This chain uses TRBV5-4 with TRBJ2-2; possible D gene TRBD1, 6 bases. Germline V gene data show CDR1 as SGHNT and CDR2 as YYREEE (reference sequence). This CDR3 comprises 15 residues. V was clipped by 4 bases and J by 6 bases, with 16 bases between them.

CDR3 sequence: CASRGLAGDEQFF. CDR3 coding DNA: TGTGCCAGCAGAGGACTAGCGGGAGATGAGCAGTTCTTC. The rearrangement uses TRBV6-5 and TRBJ2-1; 13 nucleotides match TRBD2. The germline gives CDR1 MNHEY, CDR2 SVGAGI. The ends lost 6 bases at V and 8 bases at J; junction bases unmatched: 1. The CDR3 has 13 amino acids.

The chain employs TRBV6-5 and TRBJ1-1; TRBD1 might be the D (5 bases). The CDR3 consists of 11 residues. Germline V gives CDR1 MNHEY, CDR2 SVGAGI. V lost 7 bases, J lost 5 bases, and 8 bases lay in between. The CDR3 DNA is TGTGCCAGCACTCAGGGAACTGAAGCTTTCTTT. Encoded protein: CASTQGTEAFF.

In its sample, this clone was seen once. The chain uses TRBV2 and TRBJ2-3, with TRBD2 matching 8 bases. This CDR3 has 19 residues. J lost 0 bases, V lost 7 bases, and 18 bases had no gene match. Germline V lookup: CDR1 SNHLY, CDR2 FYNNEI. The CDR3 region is CASKGVVAGRASSTDTQYF. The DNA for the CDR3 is TGTGCCAGCAAAGGCGTAGTAGCGGGACGAGCGTCTAGCACAGATACGCAGTATTTT.

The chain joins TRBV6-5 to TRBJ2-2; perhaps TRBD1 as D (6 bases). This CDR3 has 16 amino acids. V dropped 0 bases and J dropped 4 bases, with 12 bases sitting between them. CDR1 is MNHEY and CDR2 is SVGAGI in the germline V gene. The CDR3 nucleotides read TGTGCCAGCAGTTACTCGCCCAGGGGTGGCACCGGGGAGCTGTTTTTT. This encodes CASSYSPRGGTGELFF.

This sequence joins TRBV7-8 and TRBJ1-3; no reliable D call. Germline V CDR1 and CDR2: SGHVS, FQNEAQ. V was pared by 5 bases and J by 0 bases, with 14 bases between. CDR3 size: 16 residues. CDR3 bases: TGTGCCAGCAGCCCCGTGGGGATATTCTCTGGAAACACCATATATTTT. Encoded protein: CASSPVGIFSGNTIYF.

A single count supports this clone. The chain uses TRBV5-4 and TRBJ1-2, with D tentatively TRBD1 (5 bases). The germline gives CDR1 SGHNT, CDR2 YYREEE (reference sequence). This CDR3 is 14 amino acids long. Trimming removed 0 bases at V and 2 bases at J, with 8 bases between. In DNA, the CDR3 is TGTGCCAGCAGCTTGGTAGGGACCAACTATGGCTACACCTTC. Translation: CASSLVGTNYGYTF.

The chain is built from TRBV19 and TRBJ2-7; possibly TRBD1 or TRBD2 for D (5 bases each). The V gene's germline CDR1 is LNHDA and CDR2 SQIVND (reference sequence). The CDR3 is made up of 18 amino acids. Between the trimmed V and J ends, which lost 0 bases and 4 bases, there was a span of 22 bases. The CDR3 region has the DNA TGTGCCAGTAGTATAGATCGGAAAGCGCCGGGGCGCTTTTACGAGCAGTACTTC. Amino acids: CASSIDRKAPGRFYEQYF.

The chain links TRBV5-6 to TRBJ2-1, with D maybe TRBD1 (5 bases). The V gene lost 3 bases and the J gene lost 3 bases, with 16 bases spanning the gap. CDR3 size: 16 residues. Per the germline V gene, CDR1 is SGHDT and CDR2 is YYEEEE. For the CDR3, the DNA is TGTGCCAGCAGCTCCCGCCAGGGCCACCGCTACAATGAGCAGTTCTTC. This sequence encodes CASSSRQGHRYNEQFF.

CDR3 sequence reads: CASSSTSFNEQFF. CDR3 bases: TGCGCCAGCAGCTCGACTAGCTTCAATGAGCAGTTCTTC. The V gene is TRBV5-1, the J gene TRBJ2-1; 7 bases are shared with TRBD2. Germline trimming cut 3 bases from V and 6 bases from J; bases unmatched to any gene: 3. CDR1 and CDR2 (germline): SGHRS, YFSETQ. The CDR3 extends over 13 amino acids.